This T cell receptor (beta chain) was sequenced in a study of T cell repertoires in cytomegalovirus infection. Overall study: CMV infection plus the matching HLA type was flagged by public TCR beta signatures.

Using its own MiXCR run on the reads, TCRdb lists one record per CDR3 protein. The sample includes around 140,000 distinct CDR3 sequences, 5.5% to 7% of them seen just once. This clonotype occurred many times. The length of the CDR3 is 13 residues. V was cut by 5 bases and J by 4 bases, with 11 bases left in between. Germline loops: CDR1 SGHTA, CDR2 FQGTGA. Sequencing was carried out using PBMCs. This chain links TRBV7-3 with TRBJ2-5, with D maybe TRBD2 (6 bases). This TCR was sampled from a human donor in good health (CMV status not recorded). Some clones in this sample may be carry-over from other donors' samples. The CDR3 region is CASSPVGGETQYF. CDR3 nucleotides: TGTGCCAGCAGCCCCGTCGGGGGAGAGACCCAGTACTTC. The whole variable domain, remainder taken from reference TRBV7-3 and TRBJ2-5, is GAGVSQTPSNKVTEKGKYVELRCDPISGHTALYWYRQSLGQGPEFLIYFQGTGAADDSGLPNDRFFAVRPEGSVSTLKIQRTERGDSAVYLCASSPVGGETQYFGPGTRLLVL.